These T cell receptor beta chains were read from a single sample in a study of memory CD4+ T cells and cytomegalovirus serostatus. Profiled with immunoSEQ multiplex PCR; TCRdb holds only in-frame clones, not every one. The sample lists under 50,000 clones, 60% to 80% occurring once. The sample comprised memory CD4+ T cells from blood. These receptors were taken from an adult in good health and CMV-seropositive. The conserved cysteine and the conserved F or W are not part of the CDR3 here. Size values are once, few and many counts, or a class for expanded clones, and some rows have none.

.	TRBJ2-3	13	TRBV10-1	ASSESGALTDTQY
.	TRBJ2-7	12	TRBV7-2	ASSLTGAFDEQY
.	TRBJ2-5	16	TRBV7-2	ASSFPRLAGGSQETQY
.	TRBJ2-5	11	TRBV11-2	ASSLGNQETQY
.	TRBJ1-6	13	TRBV6-6	ASNLREVWTSPLH
.	TRBJ1-5	11	TRBV7-9	ASSLAREGPQH
.	TRBJ2-3	12	TRBV18	ASYPGQGADTQY
.	TRBJ2-3	13	TRBV4-1	ASSQGLLGTDTQY
.	TRBJ2-7	12	TRBV27	ASTRTGGDYEQY
few	TRBJ1-5	13	TRBV6-5	ASSFEGYSNQPQH
.	TRBJ1-1	10	TRBV29-1	SVDRGQGQAF
.	TRBJ1-3	13	TRBV13	ASSFSGESGNTIY
.	TRBJ1-2	13	TRBV7-2	ASSLVATLGEGYT
.	TRBJ2-7	12	TRBV7-6	ASSLSRGPYEQY
.	TRBJ2-5	12	TRBV18	ASSPTAIKETQY
.	TRBJ2-1	15	TRBV7-9	ASSSSRGTGSYNEQF
.	TRBJ2-7	9	TRBV6-1	ASSLTYEQY
.	TRBJ1-2	11	TRBV10-3	AISESGLYGYT
few	TRBJ1-1	11	TRBV6-6	ASSPIDRGKAF
few	TRBJ1-1	13	TRBV11-2	ASSLLTGDSTEAF
.	TRBJ1-4	14	TRBV4-2	ASSHEAGTGHEKLF
.	TRBJ1-6	12	TRBV7-9	ASSSQGGDSPLH
.	TRBJ2-1	12	TRBV7-9	ASSTGLAGGVQF
.	TRBJ1-2	12	TRBV25-1	ASSESKVNYGYT
.	TRBJ2-2	14	TRBV7-2	ASSFSGGALGGELF
.	TRBJ2-7	12	TRBV6-1	ASSEGDITYEQY
.	TRBJ2-4	19	TRBV28	ASSFPRTSGGAGWSKNIQY
.	TRBJ1-4	14	TRBV11-2	ASSLGRQGWDEKLF
.	TRBJ2-7	12	TRBV7-6	ASSLFREAYEQY
.	TRBJ1-5	12	TRBV13	ASSWGQDNQPQH
.	TRBJ1-5	11	TRBV10-3	AITGGDNQPQH
.	TRBJ1-2	10	TRBV7-2	ASSLDRDGYT
.	TRBJ2-2	11	TRBV7-7	ASSLVGAGELF
.	TRBJ1-6	12	TRBV6-4	ASSDSGGNSPLH
.	TRBJ2-3	13	TRBV19	ASSIDGVDTDTQY
.	TRBJ2-3	14	TRBV4-1	ASSQERSTGTDTQY
.	TRBJ2-7	14	TRBV5-1	ASSPGTGWAFYEQY
.	TRBJ1-1	11	TRBV10-3	AISLIQGAGAF
.	TRBJ2-2	13	TRBV7-3	ASSLNSAGTGELF
.	TRBJ2-1	12	TRBV6-5	ASSSTGVATEQF
.	TRBJ2-7	11	TRBV28	ASSEGSSYEQY
once	TRBJ2-1	14	TRBV6-6	ASSYAGTIRGNEQF
.	TRBJ2-3	18	TRBV12-1	ASSPTRGTGFVTGTDTQY
.	TRBJ1-5	13	TRBV5-1	ASSPGTGGNQPQH
.	TRBJ1-4	11	TRBV28	ASLTGRLEKLF
few	TRBJ2-7	14	TRBV19	ASSRGEADNSYEQY
.	TRBJ2-7	11	TRBV2	ASSSEDSYEQY
.	TRBJ1-3	14	TRBV6-6	ASSRSNDVSGNTIY
.	TRBJ1-2	13	TRBV4-3	ASSRSTGPGDGYT
once	TRBJ2-3	10	TRBV7-2	ASSQFADTQY
.	TRBJ2-7	17	TRBV7-2	ASSLRAGTSGGAPYEQY
.	TRBJ1-6	11	TRBV18	ASSFSDNSPLH
few	TRBJ1-1	14	TRBV28	ASSPSTGFGNTEAF
.	TRBJ1-4	14	TRBV6-1	ASSEGLGRLPEKLF
.	TRBJ2-3	13	TRBV9	ASSPPPGGPNTQY
.	TRBJ1-1	12	TRBV6-6	ASRKLTDTIEAF
.	TRBJ2-7	12	TRBV21-1	ASSPRTGGYEQY